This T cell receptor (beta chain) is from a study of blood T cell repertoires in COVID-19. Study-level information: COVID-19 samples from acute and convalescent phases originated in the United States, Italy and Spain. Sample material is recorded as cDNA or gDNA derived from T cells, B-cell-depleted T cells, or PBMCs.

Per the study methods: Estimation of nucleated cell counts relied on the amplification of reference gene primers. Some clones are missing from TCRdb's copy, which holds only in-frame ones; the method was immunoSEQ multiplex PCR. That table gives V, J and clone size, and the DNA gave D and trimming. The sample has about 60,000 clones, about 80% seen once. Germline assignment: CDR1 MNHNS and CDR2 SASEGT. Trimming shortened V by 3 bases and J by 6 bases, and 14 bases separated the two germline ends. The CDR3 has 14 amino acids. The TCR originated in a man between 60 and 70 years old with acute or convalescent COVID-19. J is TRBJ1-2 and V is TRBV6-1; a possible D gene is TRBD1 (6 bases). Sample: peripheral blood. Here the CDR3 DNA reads TGTGCCAGCAGTGACAGGGGAAAGTTAGATGGCTACACCTTC. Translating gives CASSDRGKLDGYTF.